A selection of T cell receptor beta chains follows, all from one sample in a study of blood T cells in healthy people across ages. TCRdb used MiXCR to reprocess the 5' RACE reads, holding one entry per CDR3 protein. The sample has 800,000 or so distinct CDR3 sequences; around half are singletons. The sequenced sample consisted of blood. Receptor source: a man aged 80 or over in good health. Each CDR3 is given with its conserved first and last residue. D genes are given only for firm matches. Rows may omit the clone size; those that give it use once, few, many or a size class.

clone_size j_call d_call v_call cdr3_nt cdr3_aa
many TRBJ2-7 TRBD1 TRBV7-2 TGTGCCAGCAGCTTTTGGACAGGTGACTACGAGCAGTACTTC CASSFWTGDYEQYF
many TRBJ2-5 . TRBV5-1 TGCGCCAGCAGCTTGCTTACAGGTACCCAAGAGACCCAGTACTTC CASSLLTGTQETQYF
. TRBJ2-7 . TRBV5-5 TGTGCCAGCAGCTTGAAGGGCCCCTACGAGCAGTACTTC CASSLKGPYEQYF
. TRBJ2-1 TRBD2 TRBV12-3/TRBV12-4 TGTGCCAGCAGTCCTACGTCCATTGCTAGAGGGAGGGCGTATGAGCAGTTCTTC CASSPTSIARGRAYEQFF
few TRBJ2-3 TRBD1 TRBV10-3 TGTGCCATCAGTGACTCTGCCGGGACAGGGGGAGATACGCAGTATTTT CAISDSAGTGGDTQYF
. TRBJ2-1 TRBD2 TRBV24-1 TGTGCCACCAGTGATTTCAGAGCGGGAGTCTACAATGAGCAGTTCTTC CATSDFRAGVYNEQFF
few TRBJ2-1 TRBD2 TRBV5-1 TGCGCCAGCAGCTTACTTTCCCGGGAGGTATCCTACAATGAGCAGTTCTTC CASSLLSREVSYNEQFF
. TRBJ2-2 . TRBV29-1 TGCAGCGTTGCTAGAACTACTTTGAACACCGGGAAGCTGTTTTTT CSVARTTLNTGKLFF
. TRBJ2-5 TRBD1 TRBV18 TGTGCCAGCTCACCAAGACAGGGGGAAGGGAGTGAGCAGTACTTC CASSPRQGEGSEQYF
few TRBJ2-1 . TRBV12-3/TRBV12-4 TGTGCCAGCAGCCGGGGGACAGCCCTAGACTACGAGCAGTTCTTC CASSRGTALDYEQFF
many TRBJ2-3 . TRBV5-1 TGCGCCAGCAGCTCGAACGCTAGGACTCGTGGCACAGATACGCAGTATTTT CASSSNARTRGTDTQYF
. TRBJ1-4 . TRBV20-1 TGCAGTGCGCCAGGGTTAACGGAAAAACTGTTTTTT CSAPGLTEKLFF
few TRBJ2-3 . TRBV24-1 TGTGCCACCAGTGAATCGGACGGATACACAGATACGCAGTATTTT CATSESDGYTDTQYF
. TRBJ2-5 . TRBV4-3 TGCGCCAGCAGCCAAAACACGAACCAAGAGACCCAGTACTTC CASSQNTNQETQYF
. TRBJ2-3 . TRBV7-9 TGTGCCAGCAGCTTAGCCACAGCACTCATAACAGATACGCAGTATTTT CASSLATALITDTQYF
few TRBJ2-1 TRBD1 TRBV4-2 TGTGCCAGCAGCTACCGGGACAGGGAGGATGAGCAGTTCTTC CASSYRDREDEQFF
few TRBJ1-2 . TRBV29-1 TGCAGCGTTGTCGCCCGATCAGGGGCCGGCTACACCTTC CSVVARSGAGYTF
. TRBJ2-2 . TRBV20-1 TGCAGTGCTAGTGGCCAGCTGAACACCGGGGAGCTGTTTTTT CSASGQLNTGELFF
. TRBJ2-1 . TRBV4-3 TGCGCCAGCAGCCAAGATCTGGCACTTCTCGATGGTAATGAGCAGTTCTTC CASSQDLALLDGNEQFF
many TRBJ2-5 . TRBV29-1 TGCAGCGCCCGGGAGTACCAAGAGACCCAGTACTTC CSAREYQETQYF
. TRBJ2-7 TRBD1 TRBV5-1 TGCGCCAGCAGCTGGGATCCGGGACAGGGTGGCGAGCAGTACTTC CASSWDPGQGGEQYF
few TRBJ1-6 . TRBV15 TGTGCCACCAGCAGAGATCTGGGCGGGAATTCACCCCTCCACTTT CATSRDLGGNSPLHF
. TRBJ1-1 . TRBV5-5 TGTGCCAGCAGCTTACTTCCTCCGAACACTGAAGCTTTCTTT CASSLLPPNTEAFF
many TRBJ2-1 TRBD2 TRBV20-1 TGCAGTGTTTTGAGGCTAGCGGGAGAGAGCTCCTACAATGAGCAGTTCTTC CSVLRLAGESSYNEQFF
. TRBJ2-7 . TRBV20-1 TGCAGTGCATCACAGGGATTGACCTACGAGCAGTACTTC CSASQGLTYEQYF
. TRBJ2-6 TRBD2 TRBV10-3 TGTGCCATCAGTGAGTCGGCGCTAGCGGGAGGGGGTCGCTCTGGGGTCAACGTCCTGACTTTC CAISESALAGGGRSGVNVLTF
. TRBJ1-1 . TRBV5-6 TGTGCCAGCTACATTAAGGGGATGAACACTGAAGCTTTCTTT CASYIKGMNTEAFF
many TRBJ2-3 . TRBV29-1 TGCAGCGCTGTGCTGGGCGGGACAGATACGCAGTATTTT CSAVLGGTDTQYF
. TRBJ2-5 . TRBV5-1 TGCGCCAGCAGCAACCACCCTAGCGCCCAAGAGACCCAGTACTTC CASSNHPSAQETQYF